These 16 T cell receptor beta chains were all obtained from the same sample, sequenced in a study of blood T cell repertoires in COVID-19. TCRdb's copy holds only in-frame clones and misses some; the assay was immunoSEQ multiplex PCR. This table holds 150,000 to 200,000 clones, about 85% found once. Source material: peripheral blood. These receptors were taken from an elderly woman in a cohort sampled during active or convalescent COVID-19.

The gene calls are TRBV2 and TRBJ2-2; 9 positions agree with TRBD2. V gave up 3 bases and J gave up 7 bases; unmatched junction bases: 6. The CDR3 consists of 15 residues. Germline-derived CDR1 and CDR2 are SNHLY and FYNNEI. CDR3 nucleotide sequence: TGTGCCAGCAGTGAGGCGGGGGGGCCGAACGGGGAGCTGTTTTTT. It specifies CASSEAGGPNGELFF.

The chain joins TRBV5-4 to TRBJ2-3; the match to TRBD1 covers 12 bases. Germline V gives CDR1 SGHNT, CDR2 YYREEE (reference sequence). The CDR3 is 14 residues long. V was clipped by 6 bases and J by 5 bases; unmatched bases: 4. The CDR3 region has the DNA TGTGCCAGCACCCGGGACAGGGGGCTAGATACGCAGTATTTT. It translates to CASTRDRGLDTQYF.

The V and J genes are TRBV15 and TRBJ2-2; D is uncertain. From germline, CDR1 is LNHNV and CDR2 YYDKDF (reference sequence). The CDR3 loop spans 13 amino acids. V was cut by 2 bases and J by 7 bases, with 8 bases left in between. The DNA for the CDR3 is TGTGCCACCAGCAGACTCCGTAACGGGGAGCTGTTTTTT. It codes for CATSRLRNGELFF.

The chain combines TRBV2 with TRBJ2-1, with 10 bases matching TRBD2. The CDR3 totals 13 residues. Germline lookup yields CDR1 SNHLY and CDR2 FYNNEI. Trimming cost V 8 bases and J 9 bases; bases outside gene matches: 7. The CDR3 sequence is CASGSGGEFEQFF. CDR3 DNA: TGTGCCAGCGGGAGCGGGGGGGAATTTGAGCAGTTCTTC.

The chain has TRBV2 and TRBJ2-1; 12 nucleotides align to TRBD2. Per germline, CDR1 SNHLY and CDR2 FYNNEI. Germline trimming cut 7 bases from V and 6 bases from J; bases unmatched to any gene: 10. CDR3 length: 16 amino acids. CDR3 residues: CASIPRASGRGNEQFF. CDR3 bases: TGTGCCAGCATTCCCAGGGCTAGCGGGAGGGGCAATGAGCAGTTCTTC.

The rearrangement uses TRBV20-1 and TRBJ2-5; D uncertain. Trimming left V 5 bases short and J 3 bases short, with 7 bases between. The CDR3 has 11 residues. The germline gives CDR1 DFQATT, CDR2 SNEGSKA (reference sequence). CDR3 sequence: CSASVKETQYF. CDR3 in DNA: TGCAGTGCTTCAGTCAAAGAGACCCAGTACTTC.

This clone was found a few times. The chain links TRBV7-9 to TRBJ2-1; 9 nucleotides match TRBD2. Germline CDR1 SEHNR, CDR2 FQNEAQ (reference sequence). Trimming took 0 bases from V and 5 from J; bases not matched to a gene: 5. The CDR3 covers 16 residues. DNA of the CDR3: TGTGCCAGCAGCTTAGCGATCGCTAGCGGGGACAATGAGCAGTTCTTC. Encoded protein: CASSLAIASGDNEQFF.

V usage is TRBV5-1 and J usage is TRBJ2-2, with D uncertain. Looked up from germline, CDR1 is SGHRS and CDR2 is YFSETQ. The CDR3 is 15 amino acids. Between the trimmed V and J ends, which lost 3 bases and 3 bases, there was a span of 12 bases. CDR3 DNA sequence: TGCGCCAGCAGCTCAGACACCTGGTACACCGGGGAGCTGTTTTTT. Translating it yields CASSSDTWYTGELFF.

The V gene is TRBV5-1, the J gene TRBJ2-6, with D possibly being TRBD2 (6 bases). The germline V gene encodes CDR1 SGHRS and CDR2 YFSETQ. V shed 4 bases and J shed 4 bases, with 15 bases lying between them. CDR3 length: 16 residues. The CDR3, as DNA: TGCGCCAGCAGCATACCACTAGCAACCGGGGCCAACGTCCTGACTTTC. Translated: CASSIPLATGANVLTF.

The chain links TRBV9 to TRBJ2-3; 15 bases match TRBD2. The V gene's germline CDR1 is SGDLS and CDR2 YYNGEE. CDR3 length: 20 residues. V shed 4 bases, J shed 6 bases, and the junction held 18 bases outside the gene matches. In DNA form, the CDR3 reads TGTGCCAGCAGCTTCCCACCAGGACTAGCGGGAGGGGGGATAACTGATACGCAGTATTTT. Encoded protein: CASSFPPGLAGGGITDTQYF.

The rearrangement uses TRBV10-2 and TRBJ1-1, with D possibly being TRBD1 (5 bases). CDR1 WSHSY and CDR2 SAAADI come from the germline V gene. V lost 2 bases to trimming and J lost 0 bases, with 7 bases between them. The CDR3 extends over 14 amino acids. This CDR3 is CASSELGVNTEAFF. The CDR3 nucleotides are TGCGCCAGCAGTGAGCTAGGGGTGAACACTGAAGCTTTCTTT.

This chain joins TRBV10-1 and TRBJ2-1, with TRBD2 matching over 9 bases. The CDR3 loop spans 16 amino acids. Germline CDR1 WNHNN, CDR2 SYGVQD (reference sequence). J lost 1 base, V lost 4 bases, and 5 bases had no gene match. In nucleotides, the CDR3 is TGCGCCAGCAGTGTTGAAGGACTAGCGTCCTACAATGAGCAGTTCTTC. It encodes CASSVEGLASYNEQFF.

This rearrangement joins TRBV5-1 to TRBJ1-3, with 10 bases identical to TRBD1. CDR3 length: 19 residues. Germline CDR1 reads SGHRS; CDR2 reads YFSETQ. V shed 3 bases, J shed 5 bases, and the junction held 17 bases outside the gene matches. CDR3 DNA: TGCGCCAGCAGCTGGAACCGGGACAGGGGTACTTTCGGTAGAAACACCATATATTTT. Translated, it gives CASSWNRDRGTFGRNTIYF.

The chain is built from TRBV5-4 and TRBJ2-3; 14 nucleotides align to TRBD2. The ends lost 1 base at V and 7 bases at J; junction bases unmatched: 14. The CDR3 length is 19 residues. Germline assignment: CDR1 SGHNT and CDR2 YYREEE (reference sequence). The CDR3 loop reads CASSLLRSLGLAGVNTQYF. CDR3 DNA sequence: TGTGCCAGCAGCTTGTTACGTTCCTTGGGACTAGCGGGAGTCAATACGCAGTATTTT.

The chain couples TRBV5-6 to TRBJ2-1, with D perhaps matching TRBD2 (6 bases). Between the trimmed V and J ends, which lost 2 bases and 0 bases, there was a span of 12 bases. The CDR3 length is 16 residues. Germline values: CDR1 SGHDT, CDR2 YYEEEE. CDR3 amino acids: CASSFYSGSSYNEQFF. CDR3 nucleotides: TGTGCCAGCAGCTTTTATAGCGGCAGCTCCTACAATGAGCAGTTCTTC.

The chain employs TRBV10-1 and TRBJ2-3; D remains unclear. CDR3 size: 14 residues. Germline CDR1 WNHNN, CDR2 SYGVQD (reference sequence). V was cut by 4 bases and J by 0 bases, with 8 bases left in between. CDR3 residues: CASSVTESTDTQYF. CDR3 nucleotides: TGCGCCAGCAGTGTAACAGAGAGCACAGATACGCAGTATTTT.